One T cell receptor (beta chain) is described in this entry. What it binds is not known. The data were obtained in a study of post-analysis software for immune sequencing data. The overall study: Several disease courses (relapsing-remitting, secondary progressive and progressive-relapsing) of multiple sclerosis were included.

This CDR3 region has 13 residues. V was cut by 7 bases and J by 2 bases, with 12 bases left in between. Incorporated into the TCR beta cDNA libraries were unique molecular identifiers, which served to reduce PCR and sequencing biases. Between about 1 and 11 million T cells gave rise to 500,000 to 650,000 cDNA molecules. TCRdb itself ran the PCR reads through MiXCR, one entry per CDR3 protein. The top ten clones hold about 4.5% of a sample with about 820,000 distinct CDR3 sequences, 53% of them seen once. General study points: Controls showed lower frequencies than patients for roughly five TRBV segments, and TRBV5-6, TRBV5-1 and TRBV20-1 were among these.

The sequencing sample was made of blood. This clonotype originated in a girl aged 10 to 17 with multiple sclerosis. The chain carries TRBV12-3 or TRBV12-4 and TRBJ2-7, with D perhaps given as TRBD1 or TRBD2 (6 bases each). The CDR3 protein is CASTDRTTYEQYF. The CDR3 DNA reads TGTGCCAGCACAGACAGGACTACCTACGAGCAGTACTTC.